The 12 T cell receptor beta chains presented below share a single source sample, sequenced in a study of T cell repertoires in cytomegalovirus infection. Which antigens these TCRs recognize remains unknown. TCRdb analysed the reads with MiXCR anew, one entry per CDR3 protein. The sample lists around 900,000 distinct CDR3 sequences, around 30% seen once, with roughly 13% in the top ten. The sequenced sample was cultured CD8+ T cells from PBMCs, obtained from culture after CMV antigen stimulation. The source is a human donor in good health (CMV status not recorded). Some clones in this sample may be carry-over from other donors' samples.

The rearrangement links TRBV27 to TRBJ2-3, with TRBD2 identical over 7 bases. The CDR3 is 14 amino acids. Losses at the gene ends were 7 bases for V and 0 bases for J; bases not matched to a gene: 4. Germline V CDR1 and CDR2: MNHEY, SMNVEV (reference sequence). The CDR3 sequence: CASNLLASTDTQYF. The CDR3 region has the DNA TGTGCCAGCAACCTACTAGCGAGCACAGATACGCAGTATTTT.

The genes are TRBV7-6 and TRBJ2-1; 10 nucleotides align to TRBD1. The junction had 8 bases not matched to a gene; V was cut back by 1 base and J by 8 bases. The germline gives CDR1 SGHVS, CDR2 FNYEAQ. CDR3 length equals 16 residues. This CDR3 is CASSLGRGQGSDEQFF. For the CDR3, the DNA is TGTGCCAGCAGCTTAGGCCGGGGACAGGGGAGCGATGAGCAGTTCTTC. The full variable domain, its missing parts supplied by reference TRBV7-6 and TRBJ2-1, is GAGVSQSPRYKVTKRGQDVALRCDPISGHVSLYWYRQALGQGPEFLTYFNYEAQQDKSGLPNDRFSAERPEGSISTLTIQRTEQRDSAMYRCASSLGRGQGSDEQFFGPGTRLTVL.

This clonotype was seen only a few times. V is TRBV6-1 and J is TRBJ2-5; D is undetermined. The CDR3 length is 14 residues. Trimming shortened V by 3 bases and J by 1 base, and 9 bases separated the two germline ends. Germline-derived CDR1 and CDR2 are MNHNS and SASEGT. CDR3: CASSDLGSQETQYF. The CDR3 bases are TGTGCCAGCAGTGATCTCGGCTCCCAAGAGACCCAGTACTTC.

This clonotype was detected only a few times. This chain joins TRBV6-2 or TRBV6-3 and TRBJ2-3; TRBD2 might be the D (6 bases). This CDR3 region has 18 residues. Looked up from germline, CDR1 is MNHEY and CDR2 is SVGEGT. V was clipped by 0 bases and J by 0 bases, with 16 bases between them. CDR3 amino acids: CASSYSREDYMSTDTQYF. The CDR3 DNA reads TGTGCCAGCAGTTACTCGAGGGAGGACTACATGAGCACAGATACGCAGTATTTT.

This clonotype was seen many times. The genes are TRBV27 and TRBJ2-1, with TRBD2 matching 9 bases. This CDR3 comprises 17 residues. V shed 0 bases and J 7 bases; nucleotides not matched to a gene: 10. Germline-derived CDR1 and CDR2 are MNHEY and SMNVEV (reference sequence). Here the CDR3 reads CASSLSFGGGARNEQFF. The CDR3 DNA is TGTGCCAGCAGTTTATCGTTTGGCGGGGGGGCAAGAAATGAGCAGTTCTTC.

CDR3 sequence reads: CASSEPDNQPQHF. CDR3 in DNA: TGTGCCAGCAGTGAACCCGACAATCAGCCCCAGCATTTT. This chain links TRBV2 with TRBJ1-5; D gene uncertain. The V and J ends lost 2 bases and 3 bases respectively, with 5 bases between them. This CDR3 is built from 13 residues. Germline CDR1 and CDR2: SNHLY and FYNNEI.

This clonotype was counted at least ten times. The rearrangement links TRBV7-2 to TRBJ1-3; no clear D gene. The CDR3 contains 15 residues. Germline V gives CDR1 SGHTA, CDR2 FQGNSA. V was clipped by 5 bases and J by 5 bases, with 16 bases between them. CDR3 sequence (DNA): TGTGCCAGCAGCCCCGGCGTAGAGAATCGAAACACCATATATTTT. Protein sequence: CASSPGVENRNTIYF. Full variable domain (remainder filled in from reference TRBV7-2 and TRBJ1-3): GAGVSQSPSNKVTEKGKDVELRCDPISGHTALYWYRQSLGQGLEFLIYFQGNSAPDKSGLPSDRFSAERTGGSVSTLTIQRTQQEDSAVYLCASSPGVENRNTIYFGEGSWLTVV.

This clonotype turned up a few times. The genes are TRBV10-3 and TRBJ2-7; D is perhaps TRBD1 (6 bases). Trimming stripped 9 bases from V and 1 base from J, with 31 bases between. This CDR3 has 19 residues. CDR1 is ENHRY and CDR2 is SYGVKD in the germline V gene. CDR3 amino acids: CAIPNKFTSRGAESYEQYF. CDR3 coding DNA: TGTGCCATACCGAATAAATTTACATCCAGGGGCGCGGAGTCCTACGAGCAGTACTTC.

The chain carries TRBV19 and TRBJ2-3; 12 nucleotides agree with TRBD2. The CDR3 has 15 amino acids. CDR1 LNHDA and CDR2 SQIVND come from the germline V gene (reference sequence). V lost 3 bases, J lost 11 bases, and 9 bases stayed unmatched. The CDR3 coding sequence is TGTGCCAGTAGTATGACTAGCGGGGGCCAAACGGAGCAGTATTTT. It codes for CASSMTSGGQTEQYF.

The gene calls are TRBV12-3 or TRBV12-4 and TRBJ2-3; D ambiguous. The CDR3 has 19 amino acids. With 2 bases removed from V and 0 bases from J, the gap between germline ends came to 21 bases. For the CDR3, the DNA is TGTGCCAGCAGTTTATACCCACGACTCTTCAACTTCAGCACAGATACGCAGTATTTT. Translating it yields CASSLYPRLFNFSTDTQYF.

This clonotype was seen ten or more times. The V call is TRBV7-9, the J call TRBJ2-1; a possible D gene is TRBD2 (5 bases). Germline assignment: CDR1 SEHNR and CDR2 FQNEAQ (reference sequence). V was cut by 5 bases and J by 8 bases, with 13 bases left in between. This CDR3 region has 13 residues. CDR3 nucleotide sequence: TGTGCCAGCAGCCCCATGCGGGTCGATGAGCAGTTCTTC. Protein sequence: CASSPMRVDEQFF. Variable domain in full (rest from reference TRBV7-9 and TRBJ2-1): DTGVSQNPRHKITKRGQNVTFRCDPISEHNRLYWYRQTLGQGPEFLTYFQNEAQLEKSRLLSDRFSAERPKGSFSTLEIQRTEQGDSAMYLCASSPMRVDEQFFGPGTRLTVL.

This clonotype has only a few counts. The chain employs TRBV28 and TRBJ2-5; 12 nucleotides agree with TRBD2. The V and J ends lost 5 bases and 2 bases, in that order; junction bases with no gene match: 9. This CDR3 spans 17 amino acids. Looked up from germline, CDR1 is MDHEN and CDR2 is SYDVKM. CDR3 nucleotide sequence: TGTGCCAGCAGTAAGGGGGGGCTAGCGGGGGGGCAAGAGACCCAGTACTTC. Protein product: CASSKGGLAGGQETQYF.